These 4 T cell receptor beta chains share one sample of origin, sequenced in a study of blood T cell repertoires in COVID-19 (dated by TCRdb to the early 2020s). Libraries were built with the immunoSEQ multiplex PCR assay. TCRdb provides this immuneACCESS table in a form limited to in-frame rearrangements. Some clones are lacking; in checked studies, under half of them reflect an unresolved V gene, and why the rest are absent is not known. The table for this sample lists approximately 68,000 clones; 80% to 90% of them were counted only once. The ten most abundant clones make up 9.2% of the sample. Sequencing was carried out using peripheral blood. These receptors were taken from a human donor in a cohort sampled during active COVID-19.

V usage is TRBV6-5 and J usage is TRBJ1-1; D ambiguous. Deletions cut 5 bases from V and 1 base from J, with 14 bases between. The CDR3 extends over 15 amino acids. CDR1 is MNHEY, CDR2 SVGAGI, per germline. Here the CDR3 DNA reads TGTGCCAGCAGTCCCCGAGGAGCTAAGAACACTGAAGCTTTCTTT. It yields the protein CASSPRGAKNTEAFF.

The CDR3 region is CASSLQGWNYEQYF. The CDR3 DNA reads TGTGCCAGCAGTTTGCAGGGATGGAACTACGAGCAGTACTTC. This sequence joins TRBV28 and TRBJ2-7; the D gene is possibly TRBD1 (5 bases). Trimming took 3 bases from V and 3 from J, leaving 12 bases between them. The CDR3 loop spans 14 amino acids. Germline V gene sequence: CDR1 MDHEN, CDR2 SYDVKM. The full variable domain, completed using reference TRBV28 and TRBJ2-7, is DVKVTQSSRYLVKRTGEKVFLECVQDMDHENMFWYRQDPGLGLRLIYFSYDVKMKEKGDIPEGYSVSREKKERFSLILESASTNQTSMYLCASSLQGWNYEQYFGPGTRLTVT.

The chain recombines TRBV19 with TRBJ2-7, with 8 positions matching TRBD1. Losses at the gene ends were 1 base for V and 5 bases for J; bases not matched to a gene: 4. Per the germline V gene, CDR1 is LNHDA and CDR2 is SQIVND (reference sequence). CDR3 size: 14 residues. The CDR3 loop is CASSIAGGFDEQYF. DNA of the CDR3: TGTGCCAGTAGTATAGCAGGGGGCTTCGACGAGCAGTACTTC.

J is TRBJ1-6 and V is TRBV7-3; TRBD1 might be the D (6 bases). Germline V gene sequence: CDR1 SGHTA, CDR2 FQGTGA. V shed 4 bases and J shed 5 bases, with 9 bases lying between them. The CDR3 has 14 amino acids. CDR3 in amino acids: CASSSGTNNSPLHF. CDR3 bases: TGTGCCAGCAGCTCCGGGACAAATAATTCACCCCTCCACTTT.